This TCR beta chain was observed in a study of blood T cell repertoires in COVID-19. About the study: Sample material is recorded as cDNA or gDNA derived from T cells, B-cell-depleted T cells, or PBMCs.

Participants' reported clinical history set cohort assignment. TCRdb's table, derived via immunoSEQ multiplex PCR, lists solely in-frame clones and lacks some. The table includes approximately 250,000 clones, around 88% detected once. On this clone: In the same sample, other DNA sequences code for this CDR3.

V dropped 3 bases and J dropped 4 bases, with 12 bases sitting between them. Germline V gene data show CDR1 as KGHSH and CDR2 as LQKENI. The CDR3 totals 14 residues. The sequence was collected from a woman in her thirties or forties with acute COVID-19. Sequencing was done on a sample of PBMCs or T cells enriched from blood (not recorded which). The V gene is TRBV18, the J gene TRBJ1-1, with D hard to call. The CDR3 loop is CASSPPGGSTEAFF. The CDR3 DNA reads TGTGCCAGCTCACCGCCTGGAGGGAGCACTGAAGCTTTCTTT.